These 9 T cell receptor beta chains originate from one sample sequenced in a study of blood T cell repertoires in COVID-19. TCRdb's table, derived via immunoSEQ multiplex PCR, lists solely in-frame clones and lacks some. Of 200,000 to 250,000 clones listed, about nine tenths are singletons. The sequenced sample consisted of peripheral blood. All receptors derive from a woman aged 40 to 49 with acute or convalescent COVID-19.

The CDR3 sequence is CASSRGWGSVEQYV. The CDR3 coding sequence is TGTGCCAGCAGTAGGGGGTGGGGTTCGGTTGAGCAGTACGTC. The V call is TRBV5-8, the J call TRBJ2-7; D is perhaps TRBD1 (6 bases). The CDR3 is 14 amino acids. The ends were cut back, 5 bases at V and 7 bases at J, with 19 bases in the middle. Looked up from germline, CDR1 is SGHTS and CDR2 is YDEGEE.

The chain links TRBV14 to TRBJ2-5; D is uncertain. From germline, CDR1 is SGHDN and CDR2 FVKESK. There are 12 residues in the CDR3. Trimming removed 4 bases from V and 5 bases from J, with 8 bases in between. CDR3 protein: CASSPLGETQYF. DNA for the CDR3: TGTGCCAGCAGCCCCCTCGGGGAGACCCAGTACTTC.

The chain couples TRBV13 to TRBJ2-5; a possible D gene is TRBD1 (5 bases). Trimming cost V 5 bases and J 10 bases, with 20 bases left between them. The CDR3 is made up of 14 amino acids. Germline values: CDR1 PRHDT, CDR2 FYEKMQ (reference sequence). The CDR3 region is CASSPPDTRLGQYF. CDR3 DNA: TGTGCCAGCAGCCCCCCGGACACCCGGTTGGGCCAGTACTTC.

The chain uses TRBV6-5 and TRBJ1-4, with D perhaps TRBD1 (6 bases). The CDR3 covers 15 residues. Trimming cost V 0 bases and J 8 bases, with 13 bases left between them. Germline assignment: CDR1 MNHEY and CDR2 SVGAGI. In DNA form, the CDR3 reads TGTGCCAGCAGTTACTCGCGGGGGGGCGAGGAAAAACTGTTTTTT. Amino acids: CASSYSRGGEEKLFF.

The chain couples TRBV20-1 to TRBJ2-1, with 7 bases lining up with TRBD2. The CDR3 is 14 amino acids. The J segment lost 2 bases and the V segment lost 3 bases, leaving 4 bases of the junction unmatched. CDR1 is DFQATT, CDR2 SNEGSKA, per germline (reference sequence). The DNA for the CDR3 is TGCAGTGCTAGTCGGGGGGATCCCTACAATGAGCAGTTCTTC. It encodes CSASRGDPYNEQFF.

This clone was picked up one time. This chain uses TRBV5-1 with TRBJ2-1; 7 nucleotides agree with TRBD2. J was trimmed by 6 bases and V by 0 bases; bases with no gene match: 9. The CDR3 has 16 residues. The germline V gene has CDR1 SGHRS and CDR2 YFSETQ. The CDR3 loop reads CASSLAEGTTTNEQFF. The CDR3 DNA reads as TGCGCCAGCAGCTTGGCCGAAGGGACTACGACCAATGAGCAGTTCTTC.

The chain is built from TRBV14 and TRBJ1-1; D remains ambiguous. Germline lookup yields CDR1 SGHDN and CDR2 FVKESK. The CDR3 length is 15 residues. Trimming stripped 4 bases from V and 1 base from J, with 13 bases between. CDR3 in amino acids: CASSLQGARNTEAFF. The CDR3 DNA reads as TGTGCCAGCAGCCTCCAAGGAGCGCGGAACACTGAAGCTTTCTTT.

This rearrangement joins TRBV9 to TRBJ1-1; weak D call: TRBD1 (6 bases). Germline V gene data show CDR1 as SGDLS and CDR2 as YYNGEE. Trimming removed 4 bases from V and 0 bases from J, with 31 bases in between. The CDR3 is 21 residues long. Here the CDR3 reads CASSPHKGGSLGGTLNTEAFF. CDR3 sequence (DNA): TGTGCCAGCAGCCCACACAAGGGGGGCAGCCTGGGGGGGACTTTGAACACTGAAGCTTTCTTT.

The rearrangement joins TRBV5-4 to TRBJ2-7, with D unresolved. CDR3 length equals 13 residues. Germline CDR1 reads SGHNT; CDR2 reads YYREEE (reference sequence). Trimming shortened V by 4 bases and J by 5 bases, and 13 bases separated the two germline ends. The CDR3 reads CASSHDMRNEQYV. CDR3 coding DNA: TGTGCCAGCAGCCACGATATGCGGAACGAGCAGTACGTC.